This T cell receptor beta chain was sequenced during a study of blood T cell repertoires in COVID-19. Study-level background: Acute-phase and convalescent COVID-19 samples originated in the United States, Italy and Spain. Sources were T cells, B-cell-depleted T cells, or PBMCs; the material itself was cDNA or gDNA.

In the study's own analysis: Researchers report that nucleated cell counts were estimated from reference gene primer amplification. Generated by immunoSEQ multiplex PCR, the TCRdb table keeps only in-frame clones and is missing some. V and J calls and clone size are given by that table; D and trimming were obtained from the DNA. The sample carries about 150,000 clones, 88% recorded once. With 2 bases removed from V and 0 bases from J, the gap between germline ends came to 9 bases. The CDR3 covers 15 residues. Looked up from germline, CDR1 is LGHNT and CDR2 is FRNRAP. The Seattle patients joined while their infection was active and were tracked longitudinally afterward.

This clonotype was sampled from a human donor with COVID-19, enrolled during active disease. The donor label of this sample is uncertain. This chain links TRBV12-5 with TRBJ2-3; D is undetermined. The sample consisted of peripheral blood. The CDR3 region has the DNA TGTGCTAGTGGTTTGTTGACTGTTAGCACAGATACGCAGTATTTT. Its translation is CASGLLTVSTDTQYF.